This entry is about one T cell receptor beta chain. Per the study methods: Estimates of nucleated cell counts were drawn from the amplification of reference gene primers. Sequencing was performed with immunoSEQ multiplex PCR; in TCRdb, only in-frame clones are kept and a portion is missing. V, J and clone size are those of that table, while D and trimming were read from the DNA. The data show roughly 200,000 clones, 80% to 90% seen once. These data come from a study of blood T cell repertoires in COVID-19. Study at large: Donors in the United States, Italy and Spain gave samples during acute or convalescent COVID-19. T cells, B-cell-depleted T cells, or PBMCs provided the cDNA or gDNA that served as material.

The length of the CDR3 is 13 residues. J was trimmed by 2 bases and V by 4 bases; bases with no gene match: 1. The sequence derives from a human donor with active or convalescent COVID-19. The donor label of this sample is uncertain. Sequencing was performed on peripheral blood. The V and J genes are TRBV12-3 or TRBV12-4 and TRBJ2-7; the match to TRBD1 covers 8 bases. CDR3 in DNA: TGTGCCAGCAGTTGGACAGGGCCCTACGAGCAGTACTTC. It encodes CASSWTGPYEQYF.